Shown below are 23 T cell receptor beta chains from a single sample sequenced in a study of CD8 T cells in ankylosing spondylitis (TCRdb year 2017). The paper as a whole reports these results and caveats: Blood from ankylosing spondylitis patients appeared to be characterized by a TCR beta motif composed of several highly homologous amino acid variants.

Library creation used 5' RACE. Data came from an Illumina HiSeq 2500. TCRdb passed the public sequencing reads through fastp at Q25 and MiXCR, retaining productive beta sequences. Rows are unified per CDR3 protein, each entry keeping the most common DNA and genes. This sample holds approximately 150,000 distinct CDR3 sequences; roughly 15% were observed only once. The ten largest clones add up to roughly 30% of the sample. Which antigens these TCRs recognize remains unknown. Material: blood, either unsorted or a sorted T cell fraction (not recorded which). The receptor source for this set is a male donor with ankylosing spondylitis.

A few counts support this clonotype. V is TRBV4-3 and J is TRBJ2-1; 7 nucleotides align to TRBD2. The CDR3 contains 19 residues. The germline V gene has CDR1 LGHNA and CDR2 YSLEER. After removal of 5 bases from V and 12 bases from J, the junction contained 28 bases not matched to a gene. The CDR3 bases are TGCGCCAGCAGCTCCCTTCGCCCCACCGTAGAGCTGGTTCGCGGGGGGCAGTTCTTC. The encoded protein is CASSSLRPTVELVRGGQFF.

This clonotype was detected ten times or more. V is TRBV29-1 and J is TRBJ2-1, with D possibly called TRBD1 or TRBD2 (5 bases each). The CDR3 has 14 amino acids. Germline-derived CDR1 and CDR2 are SQVTM and ANQGSEA. The germline V and J ends were trimmed by 6 bases and 4 bases, with 16 bases remaining between them. The CDR3 sequence: CSVDRDQTYNEQFF. The CDR3 DNA sequence: TGCAGCGTCGACCGGGACCAGACGTACAATGAGCAGTTCTTC.

This clonotype was counted between two and nine times. The chain couples TRBV3-1 to TRBJ2-1; D is unresolved. CDR1 is LGHDT, CDR2 YNNKEL, per germline (reference sequence). V was clipped by 0 bases and J by 0 bases, with 9 bases between them. CDR3 size: 16 residues. The CDR3 here is CASSQDRLFSYNEQFF. The CDR3, as DNA: TGTGCCAGCAGCCAAGATCGTCTATTCTCCTACAATGAGCAGTTCTTC.

This clonotype was observed many times. V and J are TRBV12-3 or TRBV12-4 and TRBJ2-1; perhaps TRBD2 as D (6 bases). The CDR3 extends over 13 amino acids. Trimming shortened V by 6 bases and J by 8 bases, and 14 bases separated the two germline ends. DNA of the CDR3: TGTGCCAGCAGCCGGACTATGATCGATGAGCAGTTCTTC. Protein product: CASSRTMIDEQFF.

The rearrangement joins TRBV4-1 to TRBJ2-1; D unclear. CDR3 size: 12 residues. Germline CDR1 is MGHRA and CDR2 is YSYEKL. V was trimmed by 0 bases and J by 10 bases, leaving 7 bases between them. The CDR3 region has the DNA TGCGCCAGCAGCCAAGATTTCCAGGAGCAGTTCTTC. Protein product: CASSQDFQEQFF.

This rearrangement joins TRBV27 to TRBJ2-7; no reliable D call. This CDR3 has 15 residues. Germline V gene data show CDR1 as MNHEY and CDR2 as SMNVEV (reference sequence). V lost 6 bases, J lost 4 bases, and 19 bases lay in between. CDR3 nucleotide sequence: TGTGCCAGCAGCCCGACCGGTTTGGGGTCGTACGAGCAGTACTTC. This codes for CASSPTGLGSYEQYF.

This clonotype has a handful of counts. V gene TRBV4-1 combines with J gene TRBJ2-5, with a tentative D call TRBD2 (6 bases). This CDR3 region has 18 residues. Germline V CDR1 and CDR2: MGHRA, YSYEKL. Trimming removed 2 bases from V and 5 bases from J, with 24 bases in between. The CDR3 nucleotides are TGCGCCAGCAGCCAAAGGCGGATCCCTGGCGGGGTCACGGAGACCCAGTACTTC. As protein: CASSQRRIPGGVTETQYF.

This clonotype was counted only a few times. The DNA of the CDR3 is TGTGCCAGCAGTTTTGGCGGGTTTGAGCAGTTCTTC. As protein: CASSFGGFEQFF. The rearrangement uses TRBV12-3 or TRBV12-4 and TRBJ2-1; maybe TRBD2 (5 bases). The CDR3 extends over 12 amino acids. V was trimmed by 3 bases and J by 9 bases, leaving 9 bases between them.

Comment on this clonotype: A much bigger clone sits one base away, suggesting this may be a read error. The chain links TRBV7-9 to TRBJ2-2; D possibly corresponds to TRBD1 (5 bases). The CDR3 is 14 amino acids. The V gene's germline CDR1 is SEHNR and CDR2 FQNEAQ (reference sequence). DNA for the CDR3: TGTGCCAGCAGCTTCTGGGGCAACACCAGGGAGCTGTTTTTT. Protein product: CASSFWGNTRELFF.

This chain uses TRBV28 with TRBJ2-3; 12 bases agree with TRBD2. This CDR3 spans 17 amino acids. Germline CDR1 reads MDHEN; CDR2 reads SYDVKM. With 5 bases clipped from V and 5 bases from J, the junction kept 11 bases outside the gene matches. The CDR3 spells CASSPTSGRKLGDTQYF. The CDR3 DNA sequence: TGTGCCAGCAGTCCTACTAGCGGGAGGAAATTGGGAGATACGCAGTATTTT.

The rearrangement joins TRBV27 to TRBJ2-1; D is ambiguous. Germline-derived CDR1 and CDR2 are MNHEY and SMNVEV (reference sequence). This CDR3 contains 16 residues. Trimming cost V 2 bases and J 0 bases, with 11 bases left between them. This chain's CDR3 is CASSLRTEFSYNEQFF. In DNA form, the CDR3 reads TGTGCCAGCAGTTTAAGAACAGAGTTCTCCTACAATGAGCAGTTCTTC.

The table lists this clonotype with a few counts. This CDR3 is CASSGRQNPYEQYF. CDR3 bases: TGTGCCAGCAGTGGGAGACAGAATCCCTACGAGCAGTACTTC. V is TRBV28 and J is TRBJ2-7; D is perhaps TRBD1 or TRBD2 (5 bases each). The germline gives CDR1 MDHEN, CDR2 SYDVKM. Between the trimmed V and J ends, which lost 5 bases and 2 bases, there was a span of 13 bases. The CDR3 extends over 14 amino acids.

This clonotype has more than one count but fewer than ten. This chain joins TRBV20-1 and TRBJ2-7; 8 bases agree with TRBD2. The V gene's germline CDR1 is DFQATT and CDR2 SNEGSKA (reference sequence). Trimming removed 0 bases from V and 5 bases from J; junction bases left unmatched: 9. CDR3 length: 15 residues. CDR3 in DNA: TGCAGTGCTAGAGACGGCGGGACTAGACTCCACGAGCAGTACTTC. This translates into CSARDGGTRLHEQYF.

This chain connects TRBV19 to TRBJ2-7; unclear D gene. The germline V gene has CDR1 LNHDA and CDR2 SQIVND (reference sequence). V lost 5 bases, J lost 4 bases, and 6 bases lay in between. This CDR3 region has 11 residues. The CDR3 is CASSGEYEQYF. The CDR3, as DNA: TGTGCCAGTAGTGGAGAGTACGAGCAGTACTTC.

The V and J genes are TRBV7-3 and TRBJ2-7; D remains unclear. Deletions cut 6 bases from V and 5 bases from J, with 11 bases between. The length of the CDR3 is 12 residues. Germline CDR1 reads SGHTA; CDR2 reads FQGTGA. CDR3 nucleotides: TGTGCCAGCAGTTTTAATGGCGACGAGCAGTACTTC. Its protein product is CASSFNGDEQYF.

This clonotype has just a few counts. J is TRBJ1-5 and V is TRBV7-9; D possibly corresponds to TRBD1 (6 bases). CDR1 is SEHNR and CDR2 is FQNEAQ in the germline V gene (reference sequence). V was pared by 5 bases and J by 5 bases, with 10 bases between. CDR3 length: 13 residues. The CDR3 bases are TGTGCCAGCAGCCCGGACAGTTATCAGCCCCAGCATTTT. It encodes CASSPDSYQPQHF.

The table lists this clonotype with many counts. The chain has TRBV27 and TRBJ2-7; possibly TRBD1 for D (6 bases). This CDR3 spans 16 amino acids. The germline CDR1 and CDR2 sequences are MNHEY and SMNVEV (reference sequence). V was pared by 0 bases and J by 2 bases, with 14 bases between. The CDR3 sequence is CASSLSGHPPPYEQYF. The DNA of the CDR3 is TGTGCCAGCAGTTTATCGGGACACCCACCCCCCTACGAGCAGTACTTC.

The rearrangement links TRBV9 to TRBJ2-6, with TRBD1 matching 9 bases. The junction had 11 bases not matched to a gene; V was cut back by 7 bases and J by 3 bases. CDR3 size: 17 residues. Germline CDR1 is SGDLS and CDR2 is YYNGEE. CDR3 protein: CASRRDREGFGANVLTF. The CDR3 nucleotides read TGTGCCAGCCGCCGGGACAGGGAAGGATTTGGGGCCAACGTCCTGACTTTC. Variable domain in full (rest from reference TRBV9 and TRBJ2-6): DSGVTQTPKHLITATGQRVTLRCSPRSGDLSVYWYQQSLDQGLQFLIQYYNGEERAKGNILERFSAQQFPDLHSELNLSSLELGDSALYFCASRRDREGFGANVLTFGAGSRLTVL.

This clonotype was found a few times. This chain uses TRBV14 with TRBJ1-3; D uncertain. Germline V lookup: CDR1 SGHDN, CDR2 FVKESK. The CDR3 sequence is 15 residues long. V lost 2 bases, J lost 0 bases, and 8 bases lay in between. The CDR3 spells CASSQRRSSGNTIYF. The CDR3 DNA is TGTGCCAGCAGCCAACGAAGGAGCTCTGGAAACACCATATATTTT.

V is TRBV7-2 and J is TRBJ2-5; the D gene is possibly TRBD1 (6 bases). The germline V gene encodes CDR1 SGHTA and CDR2 FQGNSA. The CDR3 sequence is 14 residues long. V lost 5 bases and J 3 bases, leaving 13 bases between the germline ends. CDR3 DNA: TGTGCCAGCAGCATCCGGGACAAAAAAGAGACCCAGTACTTC. Protein: CASSIRDKKETQYF.

This chain connects TRBV20-1 to TRBJ2-3; 10 bases fit TRBD2. This CDR3 region has 19 residues. V trimming: 6 bases; J trimming: 3 bases; junction bases outside the gene matches: 21. Germline V gives CDR1 DFQATT, CDR2 SNEGSKA (reference sequence). CDR3 sequence (DNA): TGCAGTGCCTCACCCCTGACCCGGCTAGCGGGAGTGAGTACAGATACGCAGTATTTT. Translation gives CSASPLTRLAGVSTDTQYF.

This clonotype appeared many times. This chain links TRBV4-1 with TRBJ1-2, with no clear D. Looked up from germline, CDR1 is MGHRA and CDR2 is YSYEKL. CDR3 size: 13 residues. The ends were cut back, 0 bases at V and 4 bases at J, with 6 bases in the middle. The CDR3 is CASSQDPGYGYTF. The CDR3 region has the DNA TGCGCCAGCAGCCAAGACCCTGGCTATGGCTACACCTTC.

This clonotype has just a few counts. The chain couples TRBV30 to TRBJ2-5; 9 bases line up with TRBD2. V shed 5 bases, J shed 1 base, and the junction held 2 bases outside the gene matches. CDR3 size: 13 residues. Germline V gene data show CDR1 as GTSNPN and CDR2 as SVGIG (reference sequence). This chain's CDR3 is CAWGLASQETQYF. CDR3 DNA sequence: TGTGCCTGGGGACTAGCGAGCCAAGAGACCCAGTACTTC.